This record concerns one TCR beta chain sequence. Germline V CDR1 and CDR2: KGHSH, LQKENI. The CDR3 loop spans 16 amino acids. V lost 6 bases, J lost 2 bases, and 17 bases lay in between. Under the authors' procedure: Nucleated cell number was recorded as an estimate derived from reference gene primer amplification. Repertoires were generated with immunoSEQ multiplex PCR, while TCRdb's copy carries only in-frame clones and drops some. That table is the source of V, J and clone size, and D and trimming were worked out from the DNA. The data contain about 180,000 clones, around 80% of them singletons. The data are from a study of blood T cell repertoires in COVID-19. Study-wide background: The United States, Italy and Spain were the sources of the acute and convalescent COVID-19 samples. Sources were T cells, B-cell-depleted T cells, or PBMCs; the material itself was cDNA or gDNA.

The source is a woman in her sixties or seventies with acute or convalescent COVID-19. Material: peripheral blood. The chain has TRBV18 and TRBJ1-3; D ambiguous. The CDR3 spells CASSLLDFLAGNTIYF. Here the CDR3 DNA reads TGTGCCAGCTCCCTGTTAGATTTCTTGGCTGGAAACACCATATATTTT.